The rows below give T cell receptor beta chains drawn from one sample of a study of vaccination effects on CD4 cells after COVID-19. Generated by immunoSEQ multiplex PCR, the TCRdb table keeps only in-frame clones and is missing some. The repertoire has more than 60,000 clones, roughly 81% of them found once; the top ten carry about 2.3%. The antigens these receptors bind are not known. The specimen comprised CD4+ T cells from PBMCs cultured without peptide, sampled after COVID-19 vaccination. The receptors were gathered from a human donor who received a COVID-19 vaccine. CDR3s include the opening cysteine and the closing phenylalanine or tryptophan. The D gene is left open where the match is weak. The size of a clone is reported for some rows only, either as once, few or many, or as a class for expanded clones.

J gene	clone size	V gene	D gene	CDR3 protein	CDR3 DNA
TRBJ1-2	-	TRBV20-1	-	CSASLAKNYGYTF	TGCAGTGCTAGTTTGGCCAAGAACTATGGCTACACCTTC
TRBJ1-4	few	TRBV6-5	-	CASSYSRGQEKLFF	TGTGCCAGCAGTTACTCGCGGGGCCAGGAAAAACTGTTTTTT
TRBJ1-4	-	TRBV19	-	CASSISRTFLFF	TGTGCCAGTAGTATCTCCCGGACGTTCCTGTTTTTT
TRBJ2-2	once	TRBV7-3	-	CASSLGRAGNTGELFF	TGTGCCAGCAGCTTAGGGAGAGCAGGGAACACCGGGGAGCTGTTTTTT
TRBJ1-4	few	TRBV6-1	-	CASSDPRGINEKLFF	TGTGCCAGCAGTGACCCCAGGGGAATTAATGAAAAACTGTTTTTT
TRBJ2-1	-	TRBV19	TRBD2	CASSIDGVAGGPVHTNEQFF	TGTGCCAGTAGTATAGATGGGGTAGCGGGGGGCCCCGTACATACAAATGAGCAGTTCTTC
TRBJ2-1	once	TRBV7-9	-	CASSFSVWTEQFF	TGTGCCAGCAGCTTCTCGGTCTGGACAGAGCAGTTCTTC
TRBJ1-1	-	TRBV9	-	CASSVQGEAFF	TGTGCCAGCAGCGTGCAGGGTGAAGCTTTCTTT
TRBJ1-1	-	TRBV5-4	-	CASSFGTFTEAFF	TGTGCCAGCAGCTTCGGGACCTTCACTGAAGCTTTCTTT
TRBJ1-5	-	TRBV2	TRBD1	CASTSQGGYQPQHF	TGTGCCAGCACCTCACAGGGGGGCTATCAGCCCCAGCATTTT
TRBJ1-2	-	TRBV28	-	CASSRGGGTIYGYTF	TGTGCCAGCAGTCGAGGGGGAGGGACGATCTATGGCTACACCTTC
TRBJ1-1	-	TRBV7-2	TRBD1	CASSSGQGETEAFF	TGTGCCAGCAGCTCGGGACAGGGAGAGACTGAAGCTTTCTTT
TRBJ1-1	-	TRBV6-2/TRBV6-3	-	CASSYKNTEAFF	TGTGCCAGCAGTTATAAGAACACTGAAGCTTTCTTT
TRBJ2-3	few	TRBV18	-	CASSPGGGTDTQYF	TGTGCCAGCTCACCAGGGGGTGGAACAGATACGCAGTATTTT
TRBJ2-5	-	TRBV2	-	CASSLLGGTQYF	TGTGCCAGCAGTTTACTTGGGGGGACCCAGTACTTC
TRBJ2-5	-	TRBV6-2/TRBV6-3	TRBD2	CASSYQAGGQETQYF	TGTGCCAGCAGTTACCAAGCGGGGGGCCAAGAGACCCAGTACTTC
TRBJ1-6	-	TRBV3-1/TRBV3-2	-	CASSPRNSPLHF	TGTGCCAGCAGCCCTCGTAATTCACCCCTCCACTTT
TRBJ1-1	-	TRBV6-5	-	CASSSPGALEAFF	TGTGCCAGCAGTTCCCCAGGGGCCTTAGAAGCTTTCTTT
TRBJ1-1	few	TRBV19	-	CASRKQGNTEAFF	TGTGCCAGTAGGAAACAGGGGAACACTGAAGCTTTCTTT
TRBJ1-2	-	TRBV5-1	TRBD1	CASSFDRGDGYTF	TGCGCCAGCAGCTTCGACAGGGGTGATGGCTACACCTTC
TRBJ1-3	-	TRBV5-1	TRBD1	CASSTGTASGNTIYF	TGCGCCAGCAGCACCGGGACAGCCTCTGGAAACACCATATATTTT
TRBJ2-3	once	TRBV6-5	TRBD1	CASSLTDRASTDTQYF	TGTGCCAGCAGTTTGACCGACAGGGCAAGCACAGATACGCAGTATTTT
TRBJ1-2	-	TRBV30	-	CAWSKGVVNYGYTF	TGTGCCTGGAGTAAGGGGGTCGTGAACTATGGCTACACCTTC
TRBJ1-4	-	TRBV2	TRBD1	CASRGQGKVRSREKLFF	TGTGCCAGCAGAGGACAGGGGAAGGTTCGGTCTCGGGAAAAACTGTTTTTT
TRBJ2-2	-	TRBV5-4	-	CASSPWGKGELFF	TGTGCCAGCAGTCCGTGGGGGAAGGGGGAGCTGTTTTTT
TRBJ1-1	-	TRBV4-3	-	CASSQVMFQNTEAFF	TGCGCCAGCAGCCAAGTCATGTTTCAGAACACTGAAGCTTTCTTT
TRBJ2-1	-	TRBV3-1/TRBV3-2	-	CASSQRELVQFF	TGTGCCAGCAGCCAAAGGGAATTGGTGCAGTTCTTC
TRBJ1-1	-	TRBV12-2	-	CASRLARTLNTEAFF	TGTGCAAGTCGCTTAGCGCGTACATTGAACACTGAAGCTTTCTTT
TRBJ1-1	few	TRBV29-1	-	CSVAKDRNTEAFF	TGCAGCGTTGCTAAGGATCGGAACACTGAAGCTTTCTTT
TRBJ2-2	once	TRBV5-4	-	CASSLLATGELFF	TGTGCCAGCAGCTTATTGGCAACCGGGGAGCTGTTTTTT
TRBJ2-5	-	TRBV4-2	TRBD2	CASSQDRRLAGDPTQYF	TGTGCCAGCAGCCAAGATCGCCGGCTAGCGGGGGACCCGACCCAGTACTTC
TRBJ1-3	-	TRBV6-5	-	CASIRGAGGNTIYF	TGTGCCAGCATCAGGGGCGCGGGGGGAAACACCATATATTTT
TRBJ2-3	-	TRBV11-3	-	CASSFIGADTQYF	TGTGCCAGCAGCTTCATCGGGGCCGATACGCAGTATTTT
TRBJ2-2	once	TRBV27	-	CASSTTGPIDGELFF	TGTGCCAGCAGTACTACGGGACCCATCGACGGGGAGCTGTTTTTT
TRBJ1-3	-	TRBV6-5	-	CASLRAGGNTIYF	TGTGCCAGTTTGAGGGCCGGCGGAAACACCATATATTTT
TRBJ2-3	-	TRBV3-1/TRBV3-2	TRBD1	CASSQRTGGLLDTQYF	TGTGCCAGCAGCCAACGGACAGGGGGTTTGTTAGATACGCAGTATTTT